These T cell receptor beta chains were read from a single sample in a study of blood T cell repertoires in COVID-19. The method was immunoSEQ multiplex PCR; TCRdb's version includes in-frame clones alone and lacks a portion of them. The sample holds 370,000 or so clones, more than 70% seen once. Sequencing was carried out using PBMCs or T cells enriched from blood (not recorded which). These receptors were collected from a man aged 25-45 years who had recovered from COVID-19. Both conserved end residues are part of each CDR3. The D gene is left open where the match is weak. Clone size is not always given. Where it is, it says once, few, many or a class for expanded clones.

V	size	D	J	DNA	CDR3
TRBV7-2	-	TRBD1	TRBJ1-6	TGTGCCAGCAGCTTTGGGACAGACAATTCACCCCTCCACTTT	CASSFGTDNSPLHF
TRBV10-3	-	-	TRBJ1-1	TGTGCCATCAGTGACAACCTTGAGACTTTCTTT	CAISDNLETFF
TRBV2	-	TRBD1	TRBJ1-1	TGTGCCAGCCAACAGGGGGAGAACACTGAAGCTTTCTTT	CASQQGENTEAFF
TRBV9	few	-	TRBJ1-1	TGTGCCAGCAGCGTAGCGGGGAAGAACACTGAAGCTTTCTTT	CASSVAGKNTEAFF
TRBV7-8	-	TRBD1	TRBJ1-3	TGTGCCAGCAGCTTAGCCGGGACAGGAATATCTGGAAACACCATATATTTT	CASSLAGTGISGNTIYF
TRBV18	-	-	TRBJ2-7	TGTGCCAGCTCACCCAACTACGAGCAGTACTTC	CASSPNYEQYF
TRBV19	-	-	TRBJ2-5	TGTGCCAGTAGTCCCTTCGGAGGGACCCAGTACTTC	CASSPFGGTQYF
TRBV19	-	TRBD2	TRBJ2-7	TGTGCCAGTAGTGAGCTAGGGGTCGGGGGGTCCTACGAGCAGTACTTC	CASSELGVGGSYEQYF
TRBV30	-	-	TRBJ1-5	TGTGCCTGGAGTGTACCCCCATTACACAATCAGCCCCAGCATTTT	CAWSVPPLHNQPQHF
TRBV11-2	-	TRBD1	TRBJ1-6	TGTGCCAGCAGCCGTGACAGGGGGGAGAGGAATTCACCCCTCCACTTT	CASSRDRGERNSPLHF
TRBV5-1	-	-	TRBJ1-1	TGCGCCAGCAGCTTGAGCGGGCCGCTCACTGAAGCTTTCTTT	CASSLSGPLTEAFF
TRBV5-6	-	TRBD1	TRBJ1-1	TGTGCCAGCCAAAAAGGGTGGGGACAGACCTACACTGAAGCTTTCTTT	CASQKGWGQTYTEAFF
TRBV27	-	-	TRBJ2-1	TGTGCCAGCAGGACAAATAGAGTCAATGAGCAGTTCTTC	CASRTNRVNEQFF
TRBV27	-	-	TRBJ1-1	TGTGCCAGCAGTTTACTCCCCCCGGACTCGACGGAAGCTTTCTTT	CASSLLPPDSTEAFF
TRBV2	-	-	TRBJ1-5	TGTGCCAGCAGTGAAGCGGGAGGAAATCAGCCCCAGCATTTT	CASSEAGGNQPQHF
TRBV11-2	-	TRBD1	TRBJ1-5	TGTGCCAGCAGCCTAGGACAGGGCTATCAGCCCCAGCATTTT	CASSLGQGYQPQHF
TRBV7-9	few	-	TRBJ2-2	TGTGCCAGCAGCTCAAGACAGGAGAACACCGGGGAGCTGTTTTTT	CASSSRQENTGELFF
TRBV10-3	-	-	TRBJ2-1	TGTGCCATCAGTGGCCGGGTTACCTACAATGAGCAGTTCTTC	CAISGRVTYNEQFF
TRBV6-2/TRBV6-3	-	TRBD2	TRBJ2-7	TGTGCCAGCAGTTCGGGACTATATACCTACGAGCAGTACTTC	CASSSGLYTYEQYF
TRBV6-5	-	-	TRBJ1-4	TGTGCCAGCAGTCAAAGGGGTGAAAAACTGTTTTTT	CASSQRGEKLFF
TRBV9	-	-	TRBJ1-2	TGTGCCAGCAGCGGGGCCCGAATCGGTGGCTACACCTTC	CASSGARIGGYTF
TRBV10-2	-	TRBD1	TRBJ1-5	TGCGCCAGCAGTGAGAGGGGGACAGGGATGTTTCAGCCCCAGCATTTT	CASSERGTGMFQPQHF
TRBV30	-	-	TRBJ2-5	TGTGCCTGGAGACCGACAGGGAGGCGGGAGACCCAGTACTTC	CAWRPTGRRETQYF
TRBV5-1	once	-	TRBJ1-2	TGCGCCAGCAGCTTGGAAGGAGATGGCTACACCTTC	CASSLEGDGYTF
TRBV5-5	-	TRBD1	TRBJ1-6	TGTGCCAGCTGGGCTGGACAGGGAAGGTCACCCCTCCACTTT	CASWAGQGRSPLHF
TRBV29-1	once	TRBD2	TRBJ2-7	TGCAGCGTTGGAATTCTAGCGGGGGCCTACGAGCAGTACTTC	CSVGILAGAYEQYF
TRBV4-2	-	-	TRBJ2-7	TGTGCCAGCAGCCAAGGAACTGCCTCCTACGAGCAGTACTTC	CASSQGTASYEQYF
TRBV5-1	-	-	TRBJ2-1	TGCGCCAGCAGCTCTCCGGCAGGCTCCTACAATGAGCAGTTCTTC	CASSSPAGSYNEQFF
TRBV2	-	TRBD2	TRBJ2-1	TGTGCCAGCAGAAGGACTAGCGGGCTATATGAGCAGTTCTTC	CASRRTSGLYEQFF
TRBV15	-	-	TRBJ1-1	TGTGCCACCAGCGGTCCCCGGGGCACTGAAGCTTTCTTT	CATSGPRGTEAFF
TRBV2	-	TRBD2	TRBJ2-7	TGTGCCAGCAGTCCGTCGGGGGGGGAAGAGGAGCAGTACTTC	CASSPSGGEEEQYF
TRBV5-4	few	TRBD1	TRBJ2-1	TGTGCCAGCAGCTTGGCCGGACAGGGGGCTATAGGCAATGAGCAGTTCTTC	CASSLAGQGAIGNEQFF
TRBV5-6	once	-	TRBJ1-6	TGTGCCAGCAGCTTGGGCCGGTCTAATTCACCCCTCCACTTT	CASSLGRSNSPLHF
TRBV10-3	-	TRBD1	TRBJ1-2	TGTGCCATCAGTGAGGACAGGGGGCAGAGTGGCTACACCTTC	CAISEDRGQSGYTF
TRBV30	-	-	TRBJ1-5	TGTGCCTGGAGTCTTGCGGGGAGAAATCAGCCCCAGCATTTT	CAWSLAGRNQPQHF
TRBV12-3/TRBV12-4	-	TRBD1	TRBJ1-6	TGTGCCACCGGACAGGGACGATCACCCCTCCACTTT	CATGQGRSPLHF
TRBV5-6	-	TRBD2	TRBJ2-3	TGTGCCAGCAGCGCCGAGGCGTCTAGCGGGGGAGGCAGCACAGATACGCAGTATTTT	CASSAEASSGGGSTDTQYF
TRBV7-8	once	-	TRBJ2-1	TGTGCCGTACAAGCGTATAGCTCCTACAATGAGCAGTTCTTC	CAVQAYSSYNEQFF
TRBV9	-	TRBD2	TRBJ2-3	TGTGCCAGCAGCGCCACTAGCGGGGGGGGCACAGATACGCAGTATTTT	CASSATSGGGTDTQYF
TRBV29-1	-	TRBD2	TRBJ2-1	TGCAGCGTTGAGGGGGGGAGTTCTGGATACAATGAGCAGTTCTTC	CSVEGGSSGYNEQFF
TRBV7-9	-	-	TRBJ1-5	TGTGCCAGCAGCTCGACAGGAGATAGCAATCAGCCCCAGCATTTT	CASSSTGDSNQPQHF
TRBV19	-	-	TRBJ2-6	TGTGCCACCCAAGAGTGGGGGGTCTCTGGGGCCAACGTCCTGACTTTC	CATQEWGVSGANVLTF
TRBV2	few	-	TRBJ2-7	TGTGCCAGCATCCAACGGAGGGAGCAGTACTTC	CASIQRREQYF
TRBV5-4	-	-	TRBJ1-4	TGTGCCAGCAGCCCGGGGGGTGAAAAACTGTTTTTT	CASSPGGEKLFF
TRBV6-2/TRBV6-3	few	TRBD1	TRBJ1-5	TGTGCCAGCAGTGACAGGACAGGGAATCAACAGCCCCAGCATTTT	CASSDRTGNQQPQHF
TRBV7-2	-	TRBD2	TRBJ2-5	TGTGCCAGCAGCTTGGCGACTAGCGGGGGGTCGTGGACCCAGTACTTC	CASSLATSGGSWTQYF
TRBV9	-	-	TRBJ1-1	TGTGCCAGCAGCGTAGAAGACAGAGCGAACACTGAAGCTTTCTTT	CASSVEDRANTEAFF
TRBV3-1/TRBV3-2	once	-	TRBJ1-1	TGTGCCAGCCGATCGGGGAACACTGAAGCTTTCTTT	CASRSGNTEAFF
TRBV30	few	-	TRBJ1-1	TGTGCCTGGAGTGTACAATCGGGAGGGCTGCGCTCTGAAGCTTTCTTT	CAWSVQSGGLRSEAFF
TRBV19	-	-	TRBJ1-5	TGTGCCAGTACCGACGGAGGTCGGGCCCAGCATTTT	CASTDGGRAQHF
TRBV4-1	-	TRBD1	TRBJ1-2	TGCGCCAGCAGCCAAGGACAGGGGGACACCTATGGCTACACCTTC	CASSQGQGDTYGYTF
TRBV9	-	TRBD1	TRBJ2-3	TGTGCCAGCAGCGTCGGACAGGGGACTAGCACAGATACGCAGTATTTT	CASSVGQGTSTDTQYF
TRBV5-1	-	-	TRBJ1-2	TGCGCCAGCGTTGCCAGCCTCGGGACCTTC	CASVASLGTF